This entry concerns a single TCR beta chain. Its specificity is unknown. The data were obtained in a study of T cell responses to AZD1222 COVID-19 vaccine. Study at large: Timing groups of about 4 and about 12 weeks for second doses were pooled.

The protocol was immunoSEQ multiplex PCR, while the TCRdb copy is restricted to in-frame clones and leaves out a portion. Of some 120,000 clones listed, roughly nine tenths were seen once; the top ten hold 5% to 5.5%. Study results and caveats: Of the AZD1222 recipients, only five to seven were seropositive at baseline. Most donors were white British, females outnumbered males, and clonal diversity was possibly underestimated. Reportedly, nearly half of unique spike TCRs recognized epitopes outside B.1.351/B.1.1.7 mutations.

The CDR3 runs to 15 residues. CDR1 is GTSNPN, CDR2 SVGIG, per germline (reference sequence). Trimming took off 0 bases at V and 1 base at J, with 9 bases between the two ends. This receptor was obtained from an adult in good health. The material was peripheral blood, obtained on day 0 of AZD1222 vaccination. The rearrangement uses TRBV30 and TRBJ1-4; no firm D call. Here the CDR3 DNA reads TGTGCCTGGAGTGTACTGGGGATAACTAATGAAAAACTGTTTTTT. Its protein product is CAWSVLGITNEKLFF.